Shown below are 29 T cell receptor beta chains from a single sample sequenced in a study of low-dose radiotherapy and immunotherapy resistance in tumors. Covering alpha and beta chains, TRAV- and TRBV-specific primers were used for the first-strand cDNA. TCRs were amplified for 20 to 25 PCR cycles with a constant-region primer and V-primer adapter. Via MiXCR, TCRdb re-called the reads, giving one row per CDR3 protein. Of fewer than 20,000 distinct CDR3 sequences in the sample, 74% were seen once. Receptor source: a human donor with advanced metastatic prostate, ovarian, gallbladder or colorectal cancer (not recorded which). This table probably holds off-target reads from a library built for another chain.

The sample holds a few counts of this clonotype. The rearrangement links TRBV2 to TRBJ2-5, with TRBD1 as a possible D gene (6 bases). V lost 8 bases to trimming and J lost 9 bases, with 13 bases between them. CDR1 SNHLY and CDR2 FYNNEI come from the germline V gene. The CDR3 is 11 residues long. The CDR3 protein is CASGLGQSQYF. The DNA of the CDR3 is TGTGCCAGCGGTCTGGGACAATCCCAGTACTTC.

The chain couples TRBV7-2 to TRBJ2-5; 14 nucleotides agree with TRBD2. V trimming: 5 bases; J trimming: 4 bases; junction bases outside the gene matches: 9. Germline CDR1 and CDR2: SGHTA and FQGNSA. This CDR3 comprises 17 residues. CDR3 nucleotide sequence: TGTGCCAGCAGCATGGGACTAGCGGGGGCGGGGAGAGAGACCCAGTACTTC. Protein product: CASSMGLAGAGRETQYF. The whole variable domain, filled in from reference TRBV7-2 and TRBJ2-5, reads GAGVSQSPSNKVTEKGKDVELRCDPISGHTALYWYRQSLGQGLEFLIYFQGNSAPDKSGLPSDRFSAERTGGSVSTLTIQRTQQEDSAVYLCASSMGLAGAGRETQYFGPGTRLLVL.

This chain links TRBV29-1 with TRBJ1-2; a weak D match, TRBD1 (5 bases). V dropped 0 bases and J dropped 4 bases, with 15 bases sitting between them. The germline V gene has CDR1 SQVTM and CDR2 ANQGSEA. CDR3 size: 15 residues. CDR3 loop: CSVEDYPGRIYGYTF. In nucleotides, the CDR3 is TGCAGCGTTGAAGATTACCCGGGACGGATCTATGGCTACACCTTC.

The chain carries TRBV11-3 and TRBJ2-1; no firm D call. V was pared by 7 bases and J by 7 bases, with 29 bases between. CDR1 is SGHNT and CDR2 is YENEEA in the germline V gene. The CDR3 covers 18 residues. For the CDR3, the DNA is TGTGCCAGCAACCCAAGGTCGTATTCGAACACACCCGCGAATGAGCAGTTCTTC. This translates into CASNPRSYSNTPANEQFF.

This clonotype was observed a few times. The gene calls are TRBV7-8 and TRBJ1-1; TRBD1 is a possible D gene (5 bases). Germline values: CDR1 SGHVS, CDR2 FQNEAQ. V lost 2 bases, J lost 1 base, and 11 bases lay in between. The CDR3 loop spans 15 amino acids. CDR3 sequence (DNA): TGTGCCAGCAGCTTACGAGCAGGGCCGAACACTGAAGCTTTCTTT. This sequence encodes CASSLRAGPNTEAFF.

The V gene is TRBV4-3, the J gene TRBJ2-7; D is unclear. V lost 4 bases, J lost 0 bases, and 7 bases lay in between. CDR1 and CDR2 from the germline V gene are LGHNA and YSLEER. The CDR3 is 13 residues long. The CDR3 spells CASSLLVSYEQYF. For the CDR3, the DNA is TGCGCCAGCAGCCTCCTCGTCTCCTACGAGCAGTACTTC.

The V and J genes are TRBV28 and TRBJ1-2; the D is unclear. The CDR3 sequence is 13 residues long. With 10 bases removed from V and 1 base from J, the gap between germline ends came to 13 bases. CDR1 is MDHEN and CDR2 is SYDVKM in the germline V gene. The CDR3, as DNA: TGTGCCACTTTGTATTGGGATAACTATGGCTACACCTTC. It codes for CATLYWDNYGYTF.

The chain combines TRBV7-9 with TRBJ2-7, with 7 bases identical to TRBD2. Trimming took 3 bases from V and 3 from J; bases not matched to a gene: 17. The length of the CDR3 is 18 residues. The germline CDR1 and CDR2 sequences are SEHNR and FQNEAQ (reference sequence). CDR3 DNA sequence: TGTGCCAGCAGCTTTCCGACTAGGGGAGGGGCTTATCTCTACGAGCAGTACTTC. Its protein product is CASSFPTRGGAYLYEQYF. The full variable domain, in which reference TRBV7-9 and TRBJ2-7 provide the parts outside the CDR3, is DTGVSQNPRHKITKRGQNVTFRCDPISEHNRLYWYRQTLGQGPEFLTYFQNEAQLEKSRLLSDRFSAERPKGSFSTLEIQRTEQGDSAMYLCASSFPTRGGAYLYEQYFGPGTRLTVT.

This clonotype was observed a handful of times. The CDR3 nucleotides read TGTGCCAGCAGCGCGACAGGGGGCAACGCCGGGGAGCTGTTTTTT. Its protein is CASSATGGNAGELFF. This chain links TRBV7-9 with TRBJ2-2, with 10 bases matching TRBD1. Per germline, CDR1 SEHNR and CDR2 FQNEAQ (reference sequence). CDR3 length: 15 amino acids. The trim removed 5 bases at V and 6 bases at J, leaving 6 bases unmatched.

The chain combines TRBV18 with TRBJ2-5, with a possible D match to TRBD1 (5 bases). CDR1 is KGHSH and CDR2 is LQKENI in the germline V gene. Trimming shortened V by 6 bases and J by 2 bases, and 13 bases separated the two germline ends. This CDR3 has 14 residues. CDR3 in DNA: TGTGCCAGCTCGCCCGACAGAAAACAAGAGACCCAGTACTTC. It encodes CASSPDRKQETQYF.

The V and J genes are TRBV10-3 and TRBJ2-5, with D maybe TRBD1 (7 bases). Between the trimmed V and J ends, which lost 10 bases and 2 bases, there was a span of 17 bases. The CDR3 consists of 14 residues. From germline, CDR1 is ENHRY and CDR2 SYGVKD. CDR3 protein: CATWRDRSQETQYF. The CDR3 DNA reads TGTGCCACCTGGAGGGACAGATCTCAAGAGACCCAGTACTTC.

This sequence joins TRBV6-2 or TRBV6-3 and TRBJ1-4; perhaps TRBD1 as D (5 bases). The germline V gene has CDR1 MNHEY and CDR2 SVGEGT. The CDR3 totals 14 residues. Trimming left V 6 bases short and J 3 bases short, with 11 bases between. CDR3 nucleotide sequence: TGTGCCAGCAGCCCGACAGTTTCTAATGAAAAACTGTTTTTT. Protein sequence: CASSPTVSNEKLFF.

This chain connects TRBV6-2 or TRBV6-3 to TRBJ2-7, with TRBD1 identical over 8 bases. V shed 5 bases and J 1 base; nucleotides not matched to a gene: 13. The CDR3 runs to 17 residues. The germline V gene has CDR1 MNHEY and CDR2 SVGEGT. The CDR3 DNA sequence: TGTGCCAGCAGTGAACTCCTACGACAGGGGCCATCCTACGAGCAGTACTTC. It yields the protein CASSELLRQGPSYEQYF.

J is TRBJ2-7 and V is TRBV7-6; the D gene could be TRBD1 or TRBD2 (5 bases each). The germline V and J ends were trimmed by 5 bases and 0 bases, with 14 bases remaining between them. The CDR3 consists of 15 residues. Looked up from germline, CDR1 is SGHVS and CDR2 is FNYEAQ. CDR3: CASSIRDASSYEQYF. CDR3 bases: TGTGCCAGCAGCATCCGGGACGCCAGCTCCTACGAGCAGTACTTC.

This chain links TRBV20-1 with TRBJ1-5, with D maybe TRBD1 (5 bases). This CDR3 comprises 13 residues. CDR1 is DFQATT, CDR2 SNEGSKA, per germline (reference sequence). Between the trimmed V and J ends, which lost 7 bases and 4 bases, there was a span of 14 bases. The CDR3, as DNA: TGCAGTGTCTCGGGACGGGCTAATCAGCCCCAGCATTTT. This codes for CSVSGRANQPQHF.

The rearrangement links TRBV6-2 or TRBV6-3 to TRBJ2-1; D is possibly TRBD2 (5 bases). Germline lookup yields CDR1 MNHEY and CDR2 SVGEGT. The CDR3 sequence is 16 residues long. The ends were cut back, 2 bases at V and 7 bases at J, with 18 bases in the middle. The CDR3 protein is CASSYRRLPNGNEQFF. The CDR3 bases are TGTGCCAGCAGTTACCGTAGACTACCGAACGGGAATGAGCAGTTCTTC.

This chain joins TRBV6-8 and TRBJ2-7; D is unclear. CDR1 is MNHGY, CDR2 SAAAGT, per germline. CDR3 size: 13 residues. Trimming took off 6 bases at V and 6 bases at J, with 15 bases between the two ends. As DNA, the CDR3 is TGTGCCAGCAGAAACGTTGCGGCCCCCGAGCAGTACTTC. Its protein is CASRNVAAPEQYF.

The genes are TRBV5-1 and TRBJ1-1, with D unresolved. The CDR3 is 12 residues long. Germline values: CDR1 SGHRS, CDR2 YFSETQ. The V gene lost 0 bases and the J gene lost 6 bases, with 6 bases spanning the gap. The CDR3: CASSLGESEAFF. The CDR3 nucleotides are TGCGCCAGCAGCTTGGGTGAGTCTGAAGCTTTCTTT.

The CDR3 is CASIKTGDGANVLTF. DNA of the CDR3: TGTGCCAGCATCAAAACAGGGGATGGGGCCAACGTCCTGACTTTC. This chain links TRBV5-6 with TRBJ2-6; 7 bases are shared with TRBD1. Per the germline V gene, CDR1 is SGHDT and CDR2 is YYEEEE. J was trimmed by 3 bases and V by 6 bases; bases with no gene match: 6. The CDR3 is 15 amino acids.

The chain couples TRBV20-1 to TRBJ2-1; D not certain. The CDR3 spans 15 residues. Germline loops: CDR1 DFQATT, CDR2 SNEGSKA (reference sequence). Trimming cost V 0 bases and J 6 bases, with 15 bases left between them. In nucleotides, the CDR3 is TGCAGTGCTAGAGATTCAATGAGAGCATCCAATGAGCAGTTCTTC. As protein: CSARDSMRASNEQFF.

This clonotype was picked up a small number of times. As DNA, the CDR3 is TGTGCCAGCAGTGAGGCGTCGGGCAGAATAAACACCGGGGAGCTGTTTTTT. Amino acids: CASSEASGRINTGELFF. The rearrangement uses TRBV6-1 and TRBJ2-2, with D uncertain. Germline CDR1 MNHNS, CDR2 SASEGT. This CDR3 spans 17 amino acids. The germline V and J ends were trimmed by 3 bases and 2 bases, with 16 bases remaining between them.

The gene calls are TRBV7-8 and TRBJ2-7, with 11 nucleotides matching TRBD2. Germline lookup yields CDR1 SGHVS and CDR2 FQNEAQ. The junction had 17 bases not matched to a gene; V was cut back by 4 bases and J by 3 bases. This CDR3 spans 19 amino acids. CDR3 sequence: CASSSFRDRLAGTNYEQYF. CDR3 nucleotides: TGTGCCAGCAGCTCCTTTAGAGATCGACTAGCGGGAACAAACTACGAGCAGTACTTC.

The chain combines TRBV6-6 with TRBJ1-6, with D tentatively TRBD1 (6 bases). Trimming stripped 6 bases from V and 8 bases from J, with 14 bases between. There are 14 residues in the CDR3. CDR1 and CDR2 (germline): MNHNY, SVGAGI (reference sequence). DNA for the CDR3: TGTGCCAGCAGATTTACAGGGAGGGATTCACCCCTCCACTTT. Translating it yields CASRFTGRDSPLHF.

The chain employs TRBV28 and TRBJ1-2; 10 bases map to TRBD1. There are 17 residues in the CDR3. With V trimmed by 3 bases and J by 4 bases, 11 bases remained unmatched. Germline CDR1 reads MDHEN; CDR2 reads SYDVKM. This CDR3 is CASSFDGDRGVGYGYTF. The CDR3 DNA reads as TGTGCCAGCAGTTTTGACGGGGACAGGGGTGTCGGCTATGGCTACACCTTC.

This clonotype occurred once. V gene TRBV6-4 combines with J gene TRBJ2-3; D not resolved. The length of the CDR3 is 13 residues. The V end lost 8 bases, the J end lost 1 base, and 10 bases lay between the germline ends. The germline CDR1 and CDR2 sequences are MRHNA and SNTAGT. The DNA of the CDR3 is TGTGCCAGCGGACGGACCCGCACAGATACGCAGTATTTT. It codes for CASGRTRTDTQYF.

The chain employs TRBV28 and TRBJ2-1; D may be TRBD1 or TRBD2 (6 bases each). With 2 bases removed from V and 14 bases from J, the gap between germline ends came to 19 bases. Per germline, CDR1 MDHEN and CDR2 SYDVKM. The CDR3 covers 14 residues. The CDR3 region is CASSLNGNREVEFF. DNA of the CDR3: TGTGCCAGCAGTTTAAATGGGAACAGGGAGGTCGAGTTCTTC.

V and J are TRBV3-1 and TRBJ1-3; D uncertain. CDR1 is LGHDT, CDR2 YNNKEL, per germline (reference sequence). With 0 bases removed from V and 2 bases from J, the gap between germline ends came to 14 bases. CDR3 length: 17 amino acids. As DNA, the CDR3 is TGTGCCAGCAGCCAAGATCATAACCTCTTCGCTGGAAACACCATATATTTT. Translation: CASSQDHNLFAGNTIYF. The full variable domain, rest sourced from reference TRBV3-1 and TRBJ1-3, is DTAVSQTPKYLVTQMGNDKSIKCEQNLGHDTMYWYKQDSKKFLKIMFSYNNKELIINETVPNRFSPKSPDKAHLNLHINSLELGDSAVYFCASSQDHNLFAGNTIYFGEGSWLTVV.

Only a few counts were recorded for this clonotype. The J gene is TRBJ1-2, the V gene TRBV5-5, with D possibly TRBD1 on 6 matching bases. With 3 bases removed from V and 8 bases from J, the gap between germline ends came to 17 bases. Germline values: CDR1 SGHKS, CDR2 YYEKEE (reference sequence). This CDR3 has 14 residues. The CDR3 is CASSSTTGLEGYTF. The CDR3 DNA follows: TGTGCCAGCAGCTCAACAACAGGGTTGGAGGGCTACACCTTC.

This chain connects TRBV10-3 to TRBJ1-2; tentative D call: TRBD1 (6 bases). Germline lookup yields CDR1 ENHRY and CDR2 SYGVKD. The CDR3 loop spans 14 amino acids. Trimming took 8 bases from V and 3 from J, leaving 16 bases between them. The CDR3 DNA reads as TGTGCCATCGGTTCGGCAGGGGTGGACTATGGCTACACCTTC. Protein sequence: CAIGSAGVDYGYTF.